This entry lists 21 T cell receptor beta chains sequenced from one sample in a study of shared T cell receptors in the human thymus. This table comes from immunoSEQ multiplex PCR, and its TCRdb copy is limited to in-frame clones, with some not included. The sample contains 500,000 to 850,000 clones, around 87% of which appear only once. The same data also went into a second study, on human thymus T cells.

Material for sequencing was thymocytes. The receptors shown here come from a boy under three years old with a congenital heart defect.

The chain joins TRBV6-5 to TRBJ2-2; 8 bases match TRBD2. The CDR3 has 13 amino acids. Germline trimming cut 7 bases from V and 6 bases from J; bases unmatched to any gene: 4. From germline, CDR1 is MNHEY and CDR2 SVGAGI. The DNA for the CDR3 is TGTGCCAGCACCAGCGGGGGATCCGGGGAGCTGTTTTTT. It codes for CASTSGGSGELFF.

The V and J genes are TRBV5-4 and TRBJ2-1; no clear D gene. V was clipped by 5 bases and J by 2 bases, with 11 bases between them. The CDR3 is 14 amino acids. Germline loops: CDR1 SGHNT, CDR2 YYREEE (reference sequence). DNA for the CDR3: TGTGCCAGCAGTCGAACGGAGACCTACAATGAGCAGTTCTTC. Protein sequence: CASSRTETYNEQFF.

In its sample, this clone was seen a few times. This CDR3 reads CASSDRVGQPQHF. The CDR3, as DNA: TGTGCCAGTAGTGACAGGGTAGGGCAGCCCCAGCATTTT. The chain carries TRBV19 and TRBJ1-5; TRBD1 aligns across 7 bases. V was clipped by 5 bases and J by 7 bases; unmatched bases: 5. Germline lookup yields CDR1 LNHDA and CDR2 SQIVND (reference sequence). The CDR3 extends over 13 amino acids.

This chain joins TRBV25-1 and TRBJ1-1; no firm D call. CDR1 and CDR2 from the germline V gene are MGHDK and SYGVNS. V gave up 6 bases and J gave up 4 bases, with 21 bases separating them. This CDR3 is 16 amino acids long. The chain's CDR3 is CASSTLWAQTPTEAFF. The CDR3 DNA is TGTGCCAGCAGCACATTATGGGCGCAGACCCCCACTGAAGCTTTCTTT.

CDR3 nucleotide sequence: TGCGCCAGCAGTGGGACTAGCGGGAGACAAGGAGATACGCAGTATTTT. It codes for CASSGTSGRQGDTQYF. The genes are TRBV10-1 and TRBJ2-3, with TRBD2 identical over 13 bases. V lost 4 bases to trimming and J lost 5 bases; unmatched junction nucleotides: 6. Germline assignment: CDR1 WNHNN and CDR2 SYGVQD (reference sequence). CDR3 length equals 16 residues.

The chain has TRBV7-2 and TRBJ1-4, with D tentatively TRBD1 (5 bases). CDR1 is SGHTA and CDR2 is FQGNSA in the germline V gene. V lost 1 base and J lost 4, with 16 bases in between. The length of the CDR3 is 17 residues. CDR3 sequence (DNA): TGTGCCAGCAGCTTAGTGGGTGGGAGGGGTTTTAATGAAAAACTGTTTTTT. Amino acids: CASSLVGGRGFNEKLFF.

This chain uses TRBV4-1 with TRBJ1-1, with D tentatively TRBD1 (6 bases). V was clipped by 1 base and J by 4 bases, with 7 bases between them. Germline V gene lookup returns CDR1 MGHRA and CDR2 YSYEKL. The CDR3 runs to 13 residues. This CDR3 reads CASSQVDSTEAFF. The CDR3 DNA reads TGCGCCAGCAGCCAAGTGGACAGCACTGAAGCTTTCTTT.

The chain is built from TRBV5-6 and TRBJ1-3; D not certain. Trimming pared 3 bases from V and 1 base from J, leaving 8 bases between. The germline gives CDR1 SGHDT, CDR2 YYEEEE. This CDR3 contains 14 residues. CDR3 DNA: TGTGCCAGCAGCTCCGGTGGTTCTGGAAACACCATATATTTT. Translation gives CASSSGGSGNTIYF.

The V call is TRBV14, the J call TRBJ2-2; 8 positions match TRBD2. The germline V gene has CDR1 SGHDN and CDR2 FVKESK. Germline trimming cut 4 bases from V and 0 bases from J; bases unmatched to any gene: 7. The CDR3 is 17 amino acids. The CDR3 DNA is TGTGCCAGCAGCCCCCGGGAGGGCAAAACGAACACCGGGGAGCTGTTTTTT. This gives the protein CASSPREGKTNTGELFF.

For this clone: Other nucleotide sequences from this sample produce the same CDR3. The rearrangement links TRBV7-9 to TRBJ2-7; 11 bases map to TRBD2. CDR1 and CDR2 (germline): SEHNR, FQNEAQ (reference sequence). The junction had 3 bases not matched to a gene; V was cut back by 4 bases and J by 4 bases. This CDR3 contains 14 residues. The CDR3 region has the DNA TGTGCCAGCAGCTCGGGACTAGCGGCTTACGAGCAGTACTTC. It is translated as CASSSGLAAYEQYF.

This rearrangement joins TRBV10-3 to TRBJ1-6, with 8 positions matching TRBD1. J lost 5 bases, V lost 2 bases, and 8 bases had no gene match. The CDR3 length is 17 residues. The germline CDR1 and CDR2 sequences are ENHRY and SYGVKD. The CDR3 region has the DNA TGTGCCATCAGTGAGACCTACAGGGGGAGGGATAATTCACCCCTCCACTTT. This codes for CAISETYRGRDNSPLHF.

CDR3 nucleotides: TGTGCCACCAGCAGAGACCCTTCTCTAGCTTTCCAGTTCTTC. It is translated as CATSRDPSLAFQFF. The J gene is TRBJ2-1, the V gene TRBV15; weak D call: TRBD2 (5 bases). Per the germline V gene, CDR1 is LNHNV and CDR2 is YYDKDF (reference sequence). The germline V and J ends were trimmed by 0 bases and 13 bases, with 16 bases remaining between them. CDR3 size: 14 residues.

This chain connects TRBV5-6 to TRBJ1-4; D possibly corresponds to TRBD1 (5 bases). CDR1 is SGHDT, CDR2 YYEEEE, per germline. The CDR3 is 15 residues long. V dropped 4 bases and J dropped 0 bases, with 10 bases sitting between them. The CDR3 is CASSATGATNEKLFF. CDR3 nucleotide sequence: TGTGCCAGCAGCGCCACAGGTGCAACTAATGAAAAACTGTTTTTT.

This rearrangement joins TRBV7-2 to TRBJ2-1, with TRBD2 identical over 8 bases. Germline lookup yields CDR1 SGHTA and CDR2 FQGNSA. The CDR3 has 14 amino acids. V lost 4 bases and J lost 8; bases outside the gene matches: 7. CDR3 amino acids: CASSSTGTSYEQFF. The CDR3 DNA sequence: TGTGCCAGCAGCTCAACCGGGACTAGTTATGAGCAGTTCTTC.

CDR3 region: CASSLARLDYNEQFF. The CDR3 coding sequence is TGTGCCAGCAGTTTAGCTAGACTAGACTACAATGAGCAGTTCTTC. The J gene is TRBJ2-1, the V gene TRBV28; D may be TRBD2 (6 bases). This CDR3 has 15 amino acids. Germline V gene lookup returns CDR1 MDHEN and CDR2 SYDVKM. V was cut by 2 bases and J by 3 bases, with 11 bases left in between.

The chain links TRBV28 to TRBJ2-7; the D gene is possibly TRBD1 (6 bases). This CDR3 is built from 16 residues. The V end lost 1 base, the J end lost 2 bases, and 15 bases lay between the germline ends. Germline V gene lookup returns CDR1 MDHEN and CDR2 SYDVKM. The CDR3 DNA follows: TGTGCCAGCAGTTTATCGCAGACAGGAACCCCCTACGAGCAGTACTTC. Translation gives CASSLSQTGTPYEQYF.

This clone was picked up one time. The CDR3 DNA reads as TGTGCCACCAGCAGATCTCGGAGGGGGCCCGTCCCCTTTTACAATGAGCAGTTCTTC. It encodes CATSRSRRGPVPFYNEQFF. The gene calls are TRBV15 and TRBJ2-1, with D maybe TRBD1 (7 bases). The germline V gene encodes CDR1 LNHNV and CDR2 YYDKDF (reference sequence). This CDR3 region has 19 residues. V lost 2 bases, J lost 4 bases, and 24 bases lay in between. The full variable domain, with the rest looked up from reference TRBV15 and TRBJ2-1, is DAMVIQNPRYQVTQFGKPVTLSCSQTLNHNVMYWYQQKSSQAPKLLFHYYDKDFNNEADTPDNFQSRRPNTSFCFLDIRSPGLGDTAMYLCATSRSRRGPVPFYNEQFFGPGTRLTVL.

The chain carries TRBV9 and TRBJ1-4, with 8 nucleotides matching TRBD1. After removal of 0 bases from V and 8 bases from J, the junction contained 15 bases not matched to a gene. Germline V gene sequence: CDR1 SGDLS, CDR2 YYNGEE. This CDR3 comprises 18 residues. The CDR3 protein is CASSVGDRRARPEEKLFF. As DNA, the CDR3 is TGTGCCAGCAGCGTAGGGGACAGGAGGGCCCGCCCCGAGGAAAAACTGTTTTTT. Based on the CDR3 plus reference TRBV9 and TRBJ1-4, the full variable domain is DSGVTQTPKHLITATGQRVTLRCSPRSGDLSVYWYQQSLDQGLQFLIQYYNGEERAKGNILERFSAQQFPDLHSELNLSSLELGDSALYFCASSVGDRRARPEEKLFFGSGTQLSVL.

The CDR3 region is CASREGDRVEETQYF. The CDR3, as DNA: TGCGCCAGCAGGGAAGGGGACAGGGTAGAAGAGACCCAGTACTTC. V is TRBV4-1 and J is TRBJ2-5; TRBD1 matches at 9 bases. CDR1 and CDR2 from the germline V gene are MGHRA and YSYEKL. J gave up 3 bases and V 6 bases, and 8 bases lay outside the gene matches. The CDR3 totals 15 residues.

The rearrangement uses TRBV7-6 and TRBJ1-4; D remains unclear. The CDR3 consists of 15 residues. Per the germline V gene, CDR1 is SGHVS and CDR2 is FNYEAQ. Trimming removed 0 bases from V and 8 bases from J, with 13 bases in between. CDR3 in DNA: TGTGCCAGCAGCTTAGCGGGAGGCAGCCACGAAAAACTGTTTTTT. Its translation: CASSLAGGSHEKLFF.

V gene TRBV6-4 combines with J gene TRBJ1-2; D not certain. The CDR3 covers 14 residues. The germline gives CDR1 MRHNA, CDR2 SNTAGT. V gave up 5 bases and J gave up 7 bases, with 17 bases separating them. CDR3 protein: CASSRWASEGGYTF. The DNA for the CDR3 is TGTGCCAGCAGTCGGTGGGCCTCGGAGGGTGGCTACACCTTC.